This T cell receptor (beta chain) derives from a study of cytomegalovirus exposure and HLA in healthy donors. The PCR contained 60 Vbeta and 13 Jbeta primers. Generated by immunoSEQ multiplex PCR, the TCRdb table keeps only in-frame clones and is missing some. Among approximately 42,000 clones listed, 81% were seen once. Trimming took off 2 bases at V and 4 bases at J, with 9 bases between the two ends. CDR3 size: 13 residues. The germline gives CDR1 MNHEY, CDR2 SVGAGI. V and J are TRBV6-5 and TRBJ2-7; TRBD2 is a possible D gene (5 bases). Material for sequencing was PBMCs. This TCR was sampled from a man aged 50 or older in good health and CMV-seronegative. The CDR3 DNA reads TGTGCCAGCAGTTACGGGAGACAATACGAGCAGTACTTC. Amino acids: CASSYGRQYEQYF.